This T cell receptor beta chain was identified in a study of cytomegalovirus exposure and HLA in healthy donors. This clone was seen more than once but under ten times. Its specificity is unknown. Researchers ran the PCR with 60 Vbeta and 13 Jbeta primers. Generated by immunoSEQ multiplex PCR, the TCRdb table keeps only in-frame clones and is missing some. The data show roughly 140,000 clones, with around 82% seen just once and nearly 7% held by the top ten. The CDR3 has 11 amino acids. V was pared by 5 bases and J by 2 bases, with 7 bases between. Germline CDR1 is DFQATT and CDR2 is SNEGSKA (reference sequence). Study results and limitations: Among the most significant clusters, several appeared linked to common viral pathogens in a later analysis.

V gene TRBV20-1 combines with J gene TRBJ2-7; tentatively, D is TRBD1 (5 bases). Sequenced sample: PBMCs. The TCR originated in a man aged 40-55 years in good health and CMV-seropositive. The CDR3 DNA follows: TGCAGTGCTGTGACAGCCTACGAGCAGTACTTC. Residues: CSAVTAYEQYF.